A single sample is the source of the 14 T cell receptor beta chains below, sequenced in a study of T-cell reconstitution after alpha-beta-depleted transplantation in children. Preparation of the TCRbeta library used unique molecular identifiers. MiXCR, applied by TCRdb to the PCR reads, yields one record per CDR3 protein. The table records some 600,000 distinct CDR3 sequences, 10% to 15% of them present only once. The sequences come from PBMCs, mostly from graft donor cells, collected 360 days after TCRalphabeta/CD19-depleted stem cell transplant. These receptors were collected from a male patient under 18 who had a stem cell transplant for acute myeloid leukemia, so the T cells may come from the graft donor.

The CDR3 region has the DNA TGTGCCAGCTCACTAAATGGGCCGTGGTACGGGGAGCTGTTTTTT. Translated: CASSLNGPWYGELFF. V and J are TRBV18 and TRBJ2-2, with D unresolved. In germline, CDR1 is KGHSH, CDR2 LQKENI. The CDR3 extends over 15 amino acids. V was clipped by 4 bases and J by 7 bases, with 16 bases between them.

Ten or more counts support this clonotype. This chain joins TRBV6-2 or TRBV6-3 and TRBJ2-1; 10 nucleotides align to TRBD2. V lost 4 bases to trimming and J lost 5 bases; unmatched junction nucleotides: 2. The V gene's germline CDR1 is MNHEY and CDR2 SVGEGT. CDR3 length equals 14 residues. The CDR3 loop reads CASSSLAGDNEQFF. The CDR3 bases are TGTGCCAGCAGTTCCCTAGCGGGAGACAATGAGCAGTTCTTC.

This clonotype appeared a few times. This chain joins TRBV12-3 or TRBV12-4 and TRBJ1-6; unclear D gene. The germline V and J ends were trimmed by 10 bases and 8 bases, with 12 bases remaining between them. The CDR3 consists of 12 residues. The chain's CDR3 is CATSNSYSPLHF. The CDR3 bases are TGTGCCACCTCAAACAGCTATTCACCCCTCCACTTT.

This CDR3 reads CASSVVTNEQFF. CDR3 nucleotide sequence: TGTGCCAGCAGCGTAGTAACCAATGAGCAGTTCTTC. The chain links TRBV9 to TRBJ2-1, with D unclear. Per germline, CDR1 SGDLS and CDR2 YYNGEE. The CDR3 covers 12 residues. V was trimmed by 0 bases and J by 6 bases, leaving 4 bases between them.

The chain is built from TRBV5-6 and TRBJ2-2; weak D call: TRBD2 (6 bases). V gave up 4 bases and J gave up 4 bases, with 14 bases separating them. This CDR3 has 15 residues. Germline values: CDR1 SGHDT, CDR2 YYEEEE. CDR3 region: CASSLRDLITGELFF. CDR3 nucleotide sequence: TGTGCCAGCAGCCTACGGGACTTAATCACCGGGGAGCTGTTTTTT.

CDR3 DNA: TGTGCCAGCAGTTTTTACAGGAACTACGAGCAGTACTTC. This encodes CASSFYRNYEQYF. This chain connects TRBV12-3 or TRBV12-4 to TRBJ2-7; possible D gene TRBD1, 5 bases. This CDR3 spans 13 amino acids. V lost 3 bases, J lost 3 bases, and 9 bases lay in between.

Comment on this clonotype: A much larger clonotype is one base distant, so this may be a read error. This CDR3 reads CATSAQEIQYF. For the CDR3, the DNA is TGTGCCACCTCGGCGCAAGAGATCCAGTACTTC. V is TRBV10-3 and J is TRBJ2-5; D uncertain. The length of the CDR3 is 11 residues. Per germline, CDR1 ENHRY and CDR2 SYGVKD.

This sequence joins TRBV7-9 and TRBJ2-5; 7 bases are a match to TRBD1. Germline V lookup: CDR1 SEHNR, CDR2 FQNEAQ (reference sequence). V lost 7 bases and J lost 0; bases outside the gene matches: 11. This CDR3 spans 16 amino acids. CDR3 nucleotides: TGTGCCAGCACCTCGCTCGCCGGGACAGACCAAGAGACCCAGTACTTC. Its translation is CASTSLAGTDQETQYF.

This clonotype was seen just once. A junction end diverges from the germline sequence, so it may reflect a read error. The chain is built from TRBV4-2 and TRBJ2-7, with 8 bases matching TRBD1. The CDR3 covers 13 residues. Per the germline V gene, CDR1 is LGHNA and CDR2 is YNFKEQ. For the CDR3, the DNA is TGTGCCAGGAGCCCCGGACAGGGCTACGAGCAGTACTTC. Translating gives CARSPGQGYEQYF.

This chain uses TRBV27 with TRBJ2-3; 7 bases are shared with TRBD1. J was trimmed by 0 bases and V by 7 bases; bases with no gene match: 7. Germline-derived CDR1 and CDR2 are MNHEY and SMNVEV (reference sequence). The CDR3 loop spans 15 amino acids. The CDR3 protein is CASTLHRGSTDTQYF. The CDR3 DNA reads TGTGCCAGCACCTTACACAGGGGAAGCACAGATACGCAGTATTTT.

The CDR3 coding sequence is TGTGCCAGCAGCTACCGGGTTGAAGCTTTCTTT. Translated, it gives CASSYRVEAFF. This rearrangement joins TRBV12-3 or TRBV12-4 to TRBJ1-1; no firm D call. The CDR3 spans 11 residues. V was cut by 6 bases and J by 7 bases, with 9 bases left in between.

This clonotype was seen repeatedly, ten times or more. The V gene is TRBV20-1, the J gene TRBJ2-1; 8 nucleotides align to TRBD2. With 0 bases clipped from V and 4 bases from J, the junction kept 8 bases outside the gene matches. The length of the CDR3 is 16 residues. Germline CDR1 is DFQATT and CDR2 is SNEGSKA (reference sequence). The CDR3 spells CSARDIKRERYNEQFF. CDR3 coding DNA: TGCAGTGCTAGAGATATCAAGCGGGAGAGGTACAATGAGCAGTTCTTC.

This clonotype was seen more than once but under ten times. J is TRBJ2-2 and V is TRBV20-1; weak D call: TRBD2 (6 bases). The CDR3 runs to 15 residues. Looked up from germline, CDR1 is DFQATT and CDR2 is SNEGSKA (reference sequence). Trimming shortened V by 5 bases and J by 0 bases, and 13 bases separated the two germline ends. The CDR3 nucleotides read TGCAGTGCTCCACAGGAGGGGTCGAACACCGGGGAGCTGTTTTTT. Translating gives CSAPQEGSNTGELFF.

In its sample, this clonotype was seen a few times. The chain is built from TRBV6-1 and TRBJ2-1; 13 positions agree with TRBD2. With V trimmed by 6 bases and J by 8 bases, 10 bases remained unmatched. This CDR3 is 16 amino acids long. The germline CDR1 and CDR2 sequences are MNHNS and SASEGT. The CDR3 reads CASSPGLAGVLDEQFF. The CDR3 region has the DNA TGTGCCAGCAGCCCCGGACTAGCGGGAGTATTGGATGAGCAGTTCTTC.